This T cell receptor beta chain was found in a study of T cell responses to AZD1222 COVID-19 vaccine. General study points: Among those given AZD1222, only five or six were seropositive at baseline.

V was cut by 3 bases and J by 1 base, with 6 bases left in between. The CDR3 is 13 residues long. Germline CDR1 LNHDA, CDR2 SQIVND (reference sequence). Remarks on this clone: The antigen remains unidentified.

Profiled with immunoSEQ multiplex PCR; TCRdb holds only in-frame clones, not every one. The sample includes some 120,000 clones, approximately 90% of them seen just once. This clonotype originated in an adult in good health. The gene calls are TRBV19 and TRBJ1-1; D is unresolved. The starting material was peripheral blood, obtained on day 0 of AZD1222 vaccination. The CDR3 DNA reads as TGTGCCAGTAGTATTTTCGGGAACACTGAAGCTTTCTTT. Translated, it gives CASSIFGNTEAFF. The whole variable domain, filled in from reference TRBV19 and TRBJ1-1, reads DGGITQSPKYLFRKEGQNVTLSCEQNLNHDAMYWYRQDPGQGLRLIYYSQIVNDFQKGDIAEGYSVSREKKESFPLTVTSAQKNPTAFYLCASSIFGNTEAFFGQGTRLTVV.